The rows below give T cell receptor beta chains drawn from one sample of a study of blood T cell repertoires in COVID-19. Method: immunoSEQ multiplex PCR; TCRdb's copy keeps in-frame clones and lacks some. Among about 190,000 clones, roughly three quarters were seen once, and the ten largest hold around 15%. What was sequenced was peripheral blood. The receptor set was obtained from a man aged 55 to 70 with active or convalescent COVID-19. CDR3s include the opening cysteine and the closing phenylalanine or tryptophan. Each record gives: D gene, CDR3 length, J gene, V gene, clone size, CDR3 protein, CDR3 DNA. A D gene is named only where the DNA matches it firmly. Not all rows give a size; the values are once, few, many and, for expanded clones, a class.

d_gene: TRBD1; len: 11; j_gene: TRBJ1-1; v_gene: TRBV9; abundance: NA; CDR3aa: CASSPGGEAFF; CDR3nt: TGTGCCAGCAGCCCAGGGGGTGAAGCTTTCTTT
d_gene: TRBD2; len: 17; j_gene: TRBJ2-3; v_gene: TRBV7-8; abundance: NA; CDR3aa: CASSLAGPGLGVDTQYF; CDR3nt: TGTGCCAGCAGCTTAGCCGGCCCGGGACTAGGAGTTGATACGCAGTATTTT
d_gene: NA; len: 20; j_gene: TRBJ2-3; v_gene: TRBV11-3; abundance: NA; CDR3aa: CASSSRRRGALGKHTDTQYF; CDR3nt: TGTGCCAGCAGCTCCCGTCGGAGGGGAGCCCTCGGTAAGCACACAGATACGCAGTATTTT
d_gene: NA; len: 12; j_gene: TRBJ2-5; v_gene: TRBV18; abundance: NA; CDR3aa: CASSPNQETQYF; CDR3nt: TGTGCCAGCTCACCCAACCAAGAGACCCAGTACTTC
d_gene: NA; len: 12; j_gene: TRBJ2-7; v_gene: TRBV27; abundance: NA; CDR3aa: CASRTGTYEQYF; CDR3nt: TGTGCCAGCAGAACAGGGACCTACGAGCAGTACTTC
d_gene: TRBD1; len: 14; j_gene: TRBJ1-4; v_gene: TRBV7-2; abundance: NA; CDR3aa: CASRAGTGVEKLFF; CDR3nt: TGTGCCAGCAGGGCCGGGACAGGGGTGGAAAAACTGTTTTTT
d_gene: NA; len: 15; j_gene: TRBJ2-2; v_gene: TRBV19; abundance: NA; CDR3aa: CASSYIETGAGELFF; CDR3nt: TGTGCCAGTAGTTACATCGAGACCGGAGCCGGGGAGCTGTTTTTT
d_gene: NA; len: 14; j_gene: TRBJ1-1; v_gene: TRBV18; abundance: NA; CDR3aa: CASSPQGMNTEAFF; CDR3nt: TGTGCCAGCTCACCTCAGGGGATGAACACTGAAGCTTTCTTT
d_gene: NA; len: 18; j_gene: TRBJ1-6; v_gene: TRBV6-1; abundance: NA; CDR3aa: CASSVGGREWLYNSPLHF; CDR3nt: TGTGCCAGCAGTGTCGGGGGGAGGGAGTGGCTCTATAATTCACCCCTCCACTTT
d_gene: TRBD1; len: 16; j_gene: TRBJ2-5; v_gene: TRBV5-5; abundance: NA; CDR3aa: CTPRVGDRPYQETQYF; CDR3nt: TGTACCCCCAGGGTCGGGGACAGACCGTACCAAGAGACCCAGTACTTC
d_gene: NA; len: 12; j_gene: TRBJ2-4; v_gene: TRBV5-1; abundance: NA; CDR3aa: CASGPVCDIQYF; CDR3nt: TGCGCCAGCGGGCCGGTTTGTGACATTCAGTACTTC
d_gene: NA; len: 15; j_gene: TRBJ1-4; v_gene: TRBV4-3; abundance: NA; CDR3aa: CASSQYRSTNEKLFF; CDR3nt: TGCGCCAGCAGCCAGTACCGGTCAACTAATGAAAAACTGTTTTTT
d_gene: NA; len: 14; j_gene: TRBJ1-1; v_gene: TRBV13; abundance: few; CDR3aa: CASSLLGGPTEAFF; CDR3nt: TGTGCCAGCAGCTTATTAGGGGGTCCCACTGAAGCTTTCTTT
d_gene: TRBD2; len: 15; j_gene: TRBJ2-7; v_gene: TRBV5-6; abundance: NA; CDR3aa: CASSQAGTNLYEQYF; CDR3nt: TGTGCCAGCAGCCAGGCCGGGACTAATCTCTACGAGCAGTACTTC
d_gene: NA; len: 13; j_gene: TRBJ2-2; v_gene: TRBV29-1; abundance: NA; CDR3aa: CSVARGNTGELFF; CDR3nt: TGCAGCGTCGCCAGGGGGAACACCGGGGAGCTGTTTTTT
d_gene: TRBD2; len: 18; j_gene: TRBJ2-7; v_gene: TRBV5-1; abundance: once; CDR3aa: CASSLRTTLSGSSYEQYF; CDR3nt: TGCGCCAGCAGCTTACGGACTACTTTAAGCGGGAGCTCCTACGAGCAGTACTTC
d_gene: NA; len: 13; j_gene: TRBJ1-1; v_gene: TRBV7-2; abundance: NA; CDR3aa: CASSSRQHTEAFF; CDR3nt: TGTGCCAGCAGCTCCCGACAGCACACTGAAGCTTTCTTT
d_gene: NA; len: 13; j_gene: TRBJ1-5; v_gene: TRBV3-1/TRBV3-2; abundance: NA; CDR3aa: CASSQDRYQPQHF; CDR3nt: TGTGCCAGCAGCCAAGATCGGTATCAGCCCCAGCATTTT
d_gene: TRBD2; len: 17; j_gene: TRBJ2-3; v_gene: TRBV19; abundance: NA; CDR3aa: CASSTRGLAGAADTQYF; CDR3nt: TGTGCCAGTAGTACTCGGGGACTAGCGGGAGCAGCGGATACGCAGTATTTT
d_gene: TRBD2; len: 15; j_gene: TRBJ2-7; v_gene: TRBV5-5; abundance: NA; CDR3aa: CASSLDASGLYEQYF; CDR3nt: TGTGCCAGCAGCTTGGATGCTAGCGGGCTCTACGAGCAGTACTTC
d_gene: NA; len: 13; j_gene: TRBJ1-1; v_gene: TRBV11-3; abundance: NA; CDR3aa: CASSRGRNTEAFF; CDR3nt: TGTGCCAGCAGCCGAGGGCGGAACACTGAAGCTTTCTTT
d_gene: NA; len: 13; j_gene: TRBJ1-1; v_gene: TRBV5-1; abundance: NA; CDR3aa: CASSLVAPTEAFF; CDR3nt: TGCGCCAGCAGCCTGGTGGCCCCCACTGAAGCTTTCTTT
d_gene: NA; len: 13; j_gene: TRBJ1-5; v_gene: TRBV6-5; abundance: once; CDR3aa: CASSYSPNQPQHF; CDR3nt: TGTGCCAGCAGTTACTCCCCTAATCAGCCCCAGCATTTT
d_gene: NA; len: 12; j_gene: TRBJ2-7; v_gene: TRBV7-9; abundance: NA; CDR3aa: CASSLRDYEQYF; CDR3nt: TGTGCCAGCAGCCTCCGGGACTACGAGCAGTACTTC
d_gene: NA; len: 14; j_gene: TRBJ1-2; v_gene: TRBV6-2/TRBV6-3; abundance: NA; CDR3aa: CASSYATDQGGYTF; CDR3nt: TGTGCCAGCAGTTACGCTACAGATCAAGGAGGCTACACCTTC
d_gene: NA; len: 15; j_gene: TRBJ2-7; v_gene: TRBV4-2; abundance: NA; CDR3aa: CASSQAPGATYEQYF; CDR3nt: TGTGCCAGCAGCCAAGCCCCGGGAGCGACCTACGAGCAGTACTTC
d_gene: NA; len: 15; j_gene: TRBJ2-2; v_gene: TRBV19; abundance: once; CDR3aa: CASSPSSANTGELFF; CDR3nt: TGTGCCAGTAGTCCCTCCAGCGCGAACACCGGGGAGCTGTTTTTT
d_gene: NA; len: 16; j_gene: TRBJ2-2; v_gene: TRBV25-1; abundance: NA; CDR3aa: CASSEWQGGYTGELFF; CDR3nt: TGTGCCAGCAGTGAATGGCAGGGGGGCTACACCGGGGAGCTGTTTTTT
d_gene: NA; len: 12; j_gene: TRBJ2-7; v_gene: TRBV6-2/TRBV6-3; abundance: NA; CDR3aa: CASSRTAYEQYF; CDR3nt: TGTGCCAGCAGTCGGACAGCCTACGAGCAGTACTTC
d_gene: NA; len: 15; j_gene: TRBJ2-1; v_gene: TRBV10-3; abundance: few; CDR3aa: CAISESVRVSSEQFF; CDR3nt: TGTGCCATCAGTGAGTCGGTACGGGTATCGAGTGAGCAGTTCTTC
d_gene: TRBD2; len: 14; j_gene: TRBJ2-7; v_gene: TRBV7-9; abundance: NA; CDR3aa: CASSLSGRIYEQYF; CDR3nt: TGTGCCAGCAGCCTGAGCGGGAGAATCTACGAGCAGTACTTC
d_gene: NA; len: 13; j_gene: TRBJ1-6; v_gene: TRBV12-3/TRBV12-4; abundance: NA; CDR3aa: CASSLAPNSPLHF; CDR3nt: TGTGCCAGCAGTTTAGCTCCAAATTCACCCCTCCACTTT
d_gene: NA; len: 13; j_gene: TRBJ2-1; v_gene: TRBV3-1/TRBV3-2; abundance: NA; CDR3aa: CASSRPPSHEQFF; CDR3nt: TGTGCCAGCAGCCGCCCCCCGAGCCATGAGCAGTTCTTC
d_gene: TRBD2; len: 17; j_gene: TRBJ2-2; v_gene: TRBV19; abundance: once; CDR3aa: CASSSKAGGPGTGELFF; CDR3nt: TGTGCCAGTAGTAGCAAAGCGGGAGGGCCGGGGACCGGGGAGCTGTTTTTT
d_gene: NA; len: 14; j_gene: TRBJ2-7; v_gene: TRBV4-3; abundance: NA; CDR3aa: CASSQLDISHEQYF; CDR3nt: TGCGCCAGCAGCCAACTGGACATCTCCCACGAGCAGTACTTC
d_gene: NA; len: 15; j_gene: TRBJ1-6; v_gene: TRBV6-5; abundance: NA; CDR3aa: CASSFETYENSPLHF; CDR3nt: TGTGCCAGCAGCTTCGAAACCTACGAGAATTCACCCCTCCACTTT
d_gene: NA; len: 15; j_gene: TRBJ2-3; v_gene: TRBV7-2; abundance: NA; CDR3aa: CASSPQGKNTDTQYF; CDR3nt: TGTGCCAGCAGCCCGCAGGGCAAAAACACAGATACGCAGTATTTT
d_gene: TRBD1; len: 15; j_gene: TRBJ1-6; v_gene: TRBV18; abundance: NA; CDR3aa: CASSPTGQAVSPLHF; CDR3nt: TGTGCCAGCTCACCGACGGGACAGGCCGTATCACCCCTCCACTTT
d_gene: NA; len: 17; j_gene: TRBJ1-1; v_gene: TRBV4-2; abundance: NA; CDR3aa: CASSLIQGARYGTEAFF; CDR3nt: TGTGCCAGCAGCTTGATACAGGGTGCGAGGTATGGCACTGAAGCTTTCTTT
d_gene: NA; len: 15; j_gene: TRBJ2-7; v_gene: TRBV3-1/TRBV3-2; abundance: NA; CDR3aa: CASSQRSAFAYEQYF; CDR3nt: TGTGCCAGCAGCCAAAGGTCAGCGTTCGCCTACGAGCAGTACTTC
d_gene: TRBD2; len: 16; j_gene: TRBJ2-5; v_gene: TRBV15; abundance: NA; CDR3aa: CATATELAVLIETQYF; CDR3nt: TGTGCCACCGCCACGGAACTAGCGGTCCTGATAGAGACCCAGTACTTC
d_gene: NA; len: 15; j_gene: TRBJ2-7; v_gene: TRBV27; abundance: once; CDR3aa: CASSQQGVGPYEQYF; CDR3nt: TGTGCCAGCAGTCAACAGGGAGTGGGGCCCTACGAGCAGTACTTC
d_gene: NA; len: 15; j_gene: TRBJ2-7; v_gene: TRBV5-6; abundance: few; CDR3aa: CASSRPARRIYEQYF; CDR3nt: TGTGCCAGCAGCCGACCTGCTCGGAGGATCTACGAGCAGTACTTC
d_gene: NA; len: 14; j_gene: TRBJ1-5; v_gene: TRBV7-2; abundance: few; CDR3aa: CASSPTVVRSTQHF; CDR3nt: TGTGCCAGCAGCCCCACAGTCGTCCGATCAACCCAGCATTTT
d_gene: TRBD2; len: 16; j_gene: TRBJ2-3; v_gene: TRBV12-5; abundance: NA; CDR3aa: CASGLPRGGRPDTQYF; CDR3nt: TGTGCTAGTGGTTTGCCCCGAGGCGGGAGGCCAGATACGCAGTATTTT
d_gene: TRBD2; len: 16; j_gene: TRBJ2-2; v_gene: TRBV6-1; abundance: few; CDR3aa: CASSELAGYSTGELFF; CDR3nt: TGTGCCAGCAGTGAACTAGCGGGATATTCTACCGGGGAGCTGTTTTTT
d_gene: NA; len: 12; j_gene: TRBJ1-1; v_gene: TRBV28; abundance: few; CDR3aa: CASSLSRSRAFF; CDR3nt: TGTGCCAGCAGTTTATCAAGGAGCCGAGCTTTCTTT
d_gene: TRBD1; len: 14; j_gene: TRBJ1-2; v_gene: TRBV30; abundance: NA; CDR3aa: CAWSPTGWNYGYTF; CDR3nt: TGTGCCTGGAGCCCGACAGGGTGGAACTATGGCTACACCTTC
d_gene: NA; len: 15; j_gene: TRBJ1-5; v_gene: TRBV11-2; abundance: NA; CDR3aa: CASSLEGAWNQPQHF; CDR3nt: TGTGCCAGCAGCTTAGAGGGGGCTTGGAATCAGCCCCAGCATTTT
d_gene: NA; len: 15; j_gene: TRBJ2-2; v_gene: TRBV4-1; abundance: once; CDR3aa: CASSHAFGDTGELFF; CDR3nt: TGCGCCAGCAGCCATGCCTTTGGAGATACCGGGGAGCTGTTTTTT